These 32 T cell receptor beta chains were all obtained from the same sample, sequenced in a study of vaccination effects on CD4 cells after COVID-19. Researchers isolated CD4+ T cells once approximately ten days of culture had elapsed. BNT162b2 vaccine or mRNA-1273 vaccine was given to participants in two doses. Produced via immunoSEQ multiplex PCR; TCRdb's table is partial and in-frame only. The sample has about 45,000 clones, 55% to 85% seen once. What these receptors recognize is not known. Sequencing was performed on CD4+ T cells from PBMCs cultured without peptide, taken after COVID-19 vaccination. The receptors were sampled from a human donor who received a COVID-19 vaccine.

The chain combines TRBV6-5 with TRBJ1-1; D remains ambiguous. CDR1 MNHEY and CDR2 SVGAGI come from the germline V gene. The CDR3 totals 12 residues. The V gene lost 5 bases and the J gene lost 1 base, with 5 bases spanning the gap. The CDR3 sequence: CASSPPNTEAFF. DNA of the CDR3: TGTGCCAGCAGTCCTCCGAACACTGAAGCTTTCTTT.

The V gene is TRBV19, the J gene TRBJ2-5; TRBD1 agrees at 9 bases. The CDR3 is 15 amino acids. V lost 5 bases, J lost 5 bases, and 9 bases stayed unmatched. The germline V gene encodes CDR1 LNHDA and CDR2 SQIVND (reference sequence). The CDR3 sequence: CASSPGTGKRETQYF. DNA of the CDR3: TGTGCCAGTAGTCCCGGGACAGGGAAGCGTGAGACCCAGTACTTC.

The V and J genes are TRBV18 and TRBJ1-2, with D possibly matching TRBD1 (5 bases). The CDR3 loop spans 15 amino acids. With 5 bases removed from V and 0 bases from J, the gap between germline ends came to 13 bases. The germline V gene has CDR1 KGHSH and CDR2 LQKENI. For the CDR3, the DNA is TGTGCCAGCTCAGCCAAGACAGTTCCTAACTATGGCTACACCTTC. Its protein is CASSAKTVPNYGYTF.

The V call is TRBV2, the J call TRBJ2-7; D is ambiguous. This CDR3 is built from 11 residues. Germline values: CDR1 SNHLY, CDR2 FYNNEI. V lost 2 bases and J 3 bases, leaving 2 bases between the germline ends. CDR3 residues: CASSEIYEQYF. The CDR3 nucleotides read TGTGCCAGCAGTGAAATCTACGAGCAGTACTTC.

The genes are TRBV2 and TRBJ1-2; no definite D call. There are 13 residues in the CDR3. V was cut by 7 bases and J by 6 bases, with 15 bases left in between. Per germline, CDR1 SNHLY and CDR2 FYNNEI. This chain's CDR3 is CASTERIPDGYTF. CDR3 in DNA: TGTGCCAGCACCGAACGGATCCCTGATGGCTACACCTTC.

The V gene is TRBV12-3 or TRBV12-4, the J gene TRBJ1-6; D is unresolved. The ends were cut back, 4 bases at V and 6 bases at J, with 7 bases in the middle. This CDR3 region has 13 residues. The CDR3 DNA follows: TGTGCCAGCAGTTCCACTCCTAATTCACCCCTCCACTTT. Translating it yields CASSSTPNSPLHF.

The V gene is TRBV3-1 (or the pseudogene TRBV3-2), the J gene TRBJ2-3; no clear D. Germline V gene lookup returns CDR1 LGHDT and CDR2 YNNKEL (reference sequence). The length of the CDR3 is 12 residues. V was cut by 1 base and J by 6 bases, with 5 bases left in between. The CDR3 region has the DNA TGTGCCAGCAGCCAAGCCCCGGATACGCAGTATTTT. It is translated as CASSQAPDTQYF.

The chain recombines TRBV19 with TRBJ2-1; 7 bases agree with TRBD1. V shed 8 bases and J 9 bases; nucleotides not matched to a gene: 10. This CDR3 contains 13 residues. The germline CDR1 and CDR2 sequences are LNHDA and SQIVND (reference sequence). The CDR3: CASGKAGGGEQFF. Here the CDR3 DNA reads TGTGCCAGTGGCAAGGCAGGGGGTGGTGAGCAGTTCTTC.

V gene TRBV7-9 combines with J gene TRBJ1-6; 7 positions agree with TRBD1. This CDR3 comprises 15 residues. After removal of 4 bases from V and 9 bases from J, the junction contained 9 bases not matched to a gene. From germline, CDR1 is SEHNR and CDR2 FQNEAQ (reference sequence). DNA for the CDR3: TGTGCCAGCAGCTCCACAGGGGAGATGGGTTCACCCCTCCACTTT. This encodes CASSSTGEMGSPLHF.

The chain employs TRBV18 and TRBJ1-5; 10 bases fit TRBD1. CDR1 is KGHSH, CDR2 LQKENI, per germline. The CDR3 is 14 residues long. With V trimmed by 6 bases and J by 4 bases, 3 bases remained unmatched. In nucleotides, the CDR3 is TGTGCCAGCTCCTCGGGACAGGGGAATCAGCCCCAGCATTTT. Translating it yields CASSSGQGNQPQHF. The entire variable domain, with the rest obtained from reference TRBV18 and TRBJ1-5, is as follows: NAGVMQNPRHLVRRRGQEARLRCSPMKGHSHVYWYRQLPEEGLKFMVYLQKENIIDESGMPKERFSAEFPKEGPSILRIQQVVRGDSAAYFCASSSGQGNQPQHFGDGTRLSIL.

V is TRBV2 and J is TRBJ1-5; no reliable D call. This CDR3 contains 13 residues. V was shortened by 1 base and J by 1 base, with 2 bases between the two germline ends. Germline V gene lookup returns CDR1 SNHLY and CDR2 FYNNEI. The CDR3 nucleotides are TGTGCCAGCAGTGAAGGCAGCAATCAGCCCCAGCATTTT. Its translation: CASSEGSNQPQHF.

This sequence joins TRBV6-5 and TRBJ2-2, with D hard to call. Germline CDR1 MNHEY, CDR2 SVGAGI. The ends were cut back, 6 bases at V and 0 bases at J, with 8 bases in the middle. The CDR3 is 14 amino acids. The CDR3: CASRIAANTGELFF. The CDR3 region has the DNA TGTGCCAGCAGGATAGCAGCGAACACCGGGGAGCTGTTTTTT.

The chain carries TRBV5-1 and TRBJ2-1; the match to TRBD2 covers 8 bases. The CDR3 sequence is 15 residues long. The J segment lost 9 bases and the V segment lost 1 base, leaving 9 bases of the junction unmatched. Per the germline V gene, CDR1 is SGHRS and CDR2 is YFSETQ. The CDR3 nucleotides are TGCGCCAGCAGCTTGCGCAGCGGGAGTGGCGGTGAGCAGTTCTTC. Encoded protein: CASSLRSGSGGEQFF. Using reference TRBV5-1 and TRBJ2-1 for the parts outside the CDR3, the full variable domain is KAGVTQTPRYLIKTRGQQVTLSCSPISGHRSVSWYQQTPGQGLQFLFEYFSETQRNKGNFPGRFSGRQFSNSRSEMNVSTLELGDSALYLCASSLRSGSGGEQFFGPGTRLTVL.

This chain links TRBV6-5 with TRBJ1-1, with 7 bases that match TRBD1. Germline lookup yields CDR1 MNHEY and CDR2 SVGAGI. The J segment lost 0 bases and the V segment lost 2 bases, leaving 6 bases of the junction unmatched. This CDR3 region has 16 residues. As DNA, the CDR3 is TGTGCCAGCAGTTACCCGCCCGGGACAGTGAACACTGAAGCTTTCTTT. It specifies CASSYPPGTVNTEAFF.

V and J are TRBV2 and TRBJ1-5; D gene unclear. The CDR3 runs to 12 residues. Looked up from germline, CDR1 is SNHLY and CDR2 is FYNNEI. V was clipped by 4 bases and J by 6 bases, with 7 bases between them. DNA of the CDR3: TGTGCCAGCAGTGTTGAGGCTCAGCCCCAGCATTTT. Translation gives CASSVEAQPQHF.

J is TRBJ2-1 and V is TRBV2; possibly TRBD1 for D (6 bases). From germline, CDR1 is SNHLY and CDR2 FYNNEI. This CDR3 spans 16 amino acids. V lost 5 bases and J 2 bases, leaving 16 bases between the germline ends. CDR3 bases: TGTGCCAGCAGTCAGGGGCTAGTGGGGACCTACAATGAGCAGTTCTTC. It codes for CASSQGLVGTYNEQFF.

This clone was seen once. This CDR3 is CASSSRGLGLNQPQHF. In nucleotides, the CDR3 is TGTGCCAGCAGTTCTCGGGGTCTAGGTCTCAATCAGCCCCAGCATTTT. The chain is built from TRBV27 and TRBJ1-5; D is ambiguous. Trimming stripped 4 bases from V and 3 bases from J, with 16 bases between. Germline lookup yields CDR1 MNHEY and CDR2 SMNVEV (reference sequence). The CDR3 extends over 16 amino acids.

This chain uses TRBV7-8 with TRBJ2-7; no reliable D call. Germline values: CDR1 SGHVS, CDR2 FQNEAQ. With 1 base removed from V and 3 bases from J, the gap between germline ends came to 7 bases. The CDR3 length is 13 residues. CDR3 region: CASSLEARYEQYF. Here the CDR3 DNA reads TGTGCCAGCAGCTTAGAGGCCCGCTACGAGCAGTACTTC.

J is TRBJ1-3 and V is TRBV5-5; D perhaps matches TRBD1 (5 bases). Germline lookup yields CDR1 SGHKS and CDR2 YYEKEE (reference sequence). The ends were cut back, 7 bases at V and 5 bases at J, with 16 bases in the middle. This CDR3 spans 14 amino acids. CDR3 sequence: CASGTGQMRNTIYF. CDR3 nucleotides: TGTGCCAGCGGCACGGGGCAGATGAGAAACACCATATATTTT. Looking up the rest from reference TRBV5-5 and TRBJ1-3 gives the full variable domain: DAGVTQSPTHLIKTRGQQVTLRCSPISGHKSVSWYQQVLGQGPQFIFQYYEKEERGRGNFPDRFSARQFPNYSSELNVNALLLGDSALYLCASGTGQMRNTIYFGEGSWLTVV.

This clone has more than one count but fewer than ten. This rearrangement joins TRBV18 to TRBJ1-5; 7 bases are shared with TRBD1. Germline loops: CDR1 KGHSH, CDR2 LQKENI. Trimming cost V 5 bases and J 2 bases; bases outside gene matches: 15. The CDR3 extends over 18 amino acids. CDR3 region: CASSVGQRHRYGNQPQHF. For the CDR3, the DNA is TGTGCCAGCTCAGTGGGACAGAGACATAGGTATGGCAATCAGCCCCAGCATTTT.

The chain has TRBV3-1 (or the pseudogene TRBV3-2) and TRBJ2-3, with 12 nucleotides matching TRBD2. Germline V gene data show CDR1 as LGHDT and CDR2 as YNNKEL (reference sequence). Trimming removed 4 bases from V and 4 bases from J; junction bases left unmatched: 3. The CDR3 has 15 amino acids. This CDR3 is CASSPLAGGPDTQYF. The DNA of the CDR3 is TGTGCCAGCAGCCCTCTAGCGGGAGGGCCAGATACGCAGTATTTT.

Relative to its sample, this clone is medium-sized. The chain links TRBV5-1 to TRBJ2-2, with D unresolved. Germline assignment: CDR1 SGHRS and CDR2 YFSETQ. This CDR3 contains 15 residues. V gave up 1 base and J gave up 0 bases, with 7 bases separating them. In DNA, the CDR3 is TGCGCCAGCAGCTTGACAGCTGCGAACACCGGGGAGCTGTTTTTT. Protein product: CASSLTAANTGELFF.

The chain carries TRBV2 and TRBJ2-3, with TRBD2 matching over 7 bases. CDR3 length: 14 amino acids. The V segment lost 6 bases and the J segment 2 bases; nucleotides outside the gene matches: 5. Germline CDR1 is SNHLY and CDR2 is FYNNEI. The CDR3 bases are TGTGCCAGCAGGACGGGACTATACACAGATACGCAGTATTTT. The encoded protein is CASRTGLYTDTQYF. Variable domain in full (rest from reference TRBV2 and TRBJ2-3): EPEVTQTPSHQVTQMGQEVILRCVPISNHLYFYWYRQILGQKVEFLVSFYNNEISEKSEIFDDQFSVERPDGSNFTLKIRSTKLEDSAMYFCASRTGLYTDTQYFGPGTRLTVL.

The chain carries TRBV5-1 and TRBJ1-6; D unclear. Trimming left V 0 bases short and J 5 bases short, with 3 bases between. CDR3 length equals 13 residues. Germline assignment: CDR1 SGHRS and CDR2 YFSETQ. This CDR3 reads CASSLEHNSPLHF. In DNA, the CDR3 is TGCGCCAGCAGCTTGGAACATAATTCACCCCTCCACTTT.

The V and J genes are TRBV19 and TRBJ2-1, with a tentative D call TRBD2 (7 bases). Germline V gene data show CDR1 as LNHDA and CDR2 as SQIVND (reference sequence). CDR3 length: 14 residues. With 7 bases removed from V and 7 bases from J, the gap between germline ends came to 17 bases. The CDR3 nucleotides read TGTGCCAGTAAAAGAGGGGGGGGGTGGAATGAGCAGTTCTTC. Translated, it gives CASKRGGGWNEQFF.

For the CDR3, the DNA is TGTGCCAGCAGCCAGACTAGCGGGGGGGAGCTGTTTTTT. The encoded protein is CASSQTSGGELFF. The chain uses TRBV3-1 (or the pseudogene TRBV3-2) and TRBJ2-2; the match to TRBD2 covers 10 bases. Germline CDR1 is LGHDT and CDR2 is YNNKEL (reference sequence). The length of the CDR3 is 13 residues. J was trimmed by 8 bases and V by 3 bases; bases with no gene match: 0.

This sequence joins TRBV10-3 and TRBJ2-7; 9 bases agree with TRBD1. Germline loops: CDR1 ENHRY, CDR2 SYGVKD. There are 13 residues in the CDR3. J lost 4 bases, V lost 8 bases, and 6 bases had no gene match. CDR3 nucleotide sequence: TGTGCCATCGAACCGGGACAGGGTTACGAGCAGTACTTC. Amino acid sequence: CAIEPGQGYEQYF.

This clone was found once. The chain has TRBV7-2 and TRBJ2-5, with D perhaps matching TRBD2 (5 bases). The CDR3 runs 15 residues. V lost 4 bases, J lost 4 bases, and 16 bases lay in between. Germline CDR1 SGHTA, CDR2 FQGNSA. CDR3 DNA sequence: TGTGCCAGCAGCTCGAGGGCCTCGACGGCAGAGACCCAGTACTTC. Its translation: CASSSRASTAETQYF.

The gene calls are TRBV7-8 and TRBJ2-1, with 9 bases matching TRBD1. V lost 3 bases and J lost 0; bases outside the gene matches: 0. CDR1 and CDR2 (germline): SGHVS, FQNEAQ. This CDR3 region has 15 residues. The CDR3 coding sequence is TGTGCCAGCAGCTTGGACAGGGGCTCCTACAATGAGCAGTTCTTC. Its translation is CASSLDRGSYNEQFF.

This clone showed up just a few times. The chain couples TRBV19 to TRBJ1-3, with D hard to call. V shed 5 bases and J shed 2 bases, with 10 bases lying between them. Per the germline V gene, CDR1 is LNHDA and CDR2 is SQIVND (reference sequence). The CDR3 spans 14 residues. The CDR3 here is CASSPGWTGNTIYF. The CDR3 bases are TGTGCCAGTAGTCCGGGGTGGACTGGAAACACCATATATTTT. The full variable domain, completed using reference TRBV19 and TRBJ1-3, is DGGITQSPKYLFRKEGQNVTLSCEQNLNHDAMYWYRQDPGQGLRLIYYSQIVNDFQKGDIAEGYSVSREKKESFPLTVTSAQKNPTAFYLCASSPGWTGNTIYFGEGSWLTVV.

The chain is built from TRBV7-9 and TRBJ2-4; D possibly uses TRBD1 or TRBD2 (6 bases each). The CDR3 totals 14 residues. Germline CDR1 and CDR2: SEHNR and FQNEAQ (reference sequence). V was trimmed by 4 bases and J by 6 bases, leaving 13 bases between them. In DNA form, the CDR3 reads TGTGCCAGCAGCTCCAGGAAGGGGGGAAACATTCAGTACTTC. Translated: CASSSRKGGNIQYF.

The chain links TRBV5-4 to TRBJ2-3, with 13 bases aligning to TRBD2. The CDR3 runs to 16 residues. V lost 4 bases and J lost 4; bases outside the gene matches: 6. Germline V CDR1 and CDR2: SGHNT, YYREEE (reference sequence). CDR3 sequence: CASSGRTSGGPDTQYF. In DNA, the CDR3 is TGTGCCAGCAGCGGCAGGACTAGCGGGGGCCCAGATACGCAGTATTTT. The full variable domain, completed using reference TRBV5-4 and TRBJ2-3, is ETGVTQSPTHLIKTRGQQVTLRCSSQSGHNTVSWYQQALGQGPQFIFQYYREEENGRGNFPPRFSGLQFPNYSSELNVNALELDDSALYLCASSGRTSGGPDTQYFGPGTRLTVL.